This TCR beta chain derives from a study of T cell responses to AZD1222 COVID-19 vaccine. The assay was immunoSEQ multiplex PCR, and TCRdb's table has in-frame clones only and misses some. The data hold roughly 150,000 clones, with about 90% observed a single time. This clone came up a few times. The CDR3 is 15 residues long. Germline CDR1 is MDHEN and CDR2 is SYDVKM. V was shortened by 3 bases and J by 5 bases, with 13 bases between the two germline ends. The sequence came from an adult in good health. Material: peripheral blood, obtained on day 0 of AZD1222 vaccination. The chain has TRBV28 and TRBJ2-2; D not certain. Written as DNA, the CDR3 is TGTGCCAGCAGTTTCGTTAAAGGGCGGACCGGGGAGCTGTTTTTT. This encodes CASSFVKGRTGELFF.